This record covers a single TCR beta chain. The antigen is unknown. Trimming shortened V by 6 bases and J by 4 bases, and 16 bases separated the two germline ends. The germline CDR1 and CDR2 sequences are SNHLY and FYNNEI. CDR3 length: 14 residues. The table came from immunoSEQ multiplex PCR; TCRdb's copy has only in-frame clones and leaves some out. The sample holds approximately 340,000 clones, around 84% seen once. These data are taken from a study of Ad26.COV2.S vaccination and SARS-CoV-2 variants. Across the study: The study gave Ad26.COV2.S intramuscularly, once or twice 56 days apart. General study points: Higher spike-specific TCR breadth was found in vaccine recipients than in placebo recipients. Recipients of vaccine and of placebo showed similar breadth of their non-spike TCR repertoires. Measures of TCR breadth and depth may have fallen short of total T cell responses.

Treatment noted: roughly 19 received Ad26.COV2.S at low or high dose, single or two shots; 5 received placebo; per-sample allocation not given. Sampling happened 63 days after the first vaccine or placebo injection. The receptor was derived from a person aged 18-65 years who received the Ad26.COV2.S COVID-19 vaccine or a placebo. This chain connects TRBV2 to TRBJ2-7, with a weak D call TRBD1 (6 bases). The source material was peripheral blood, sampled in a trial of Ad26.COV2.S vaccine versus placebo. CDR3 DNA sequence: TGTGCCAGCAGAGGCGACCTACAGGGATACGAGCAGTACTTC. This gives the protein CASRGDLQGYEQYF.